A single sample gave rise to the 2 T cell receptor beta chains below, sequenced in a study of cytomegalovirus exposure and HLA in healthy donors. The primer mix had 60 Vbeta and 13 Jbeta primers. Sequencing was performed with immunoSEQ multiplex PCR; in TCRdb, only in-frame clones are kept and a portion is missing. Counted here are about 140,000 clones, just over 70% occurring once; the ten biggest clones make up 1.5% to 2%. The sequencing input was PBMCs. These receptors were collected from a woman in her thirties in good health and CMV-seronegative.

This chain uses TRBV30 with TRBJ1-1, with a possible D match to TRBD1 (5 bases). Germline CDR1 and CDR2: GTSNPN and SVGIG (reference sequence). The CDR3 totals 16 residues. Trimming stripped 3 bases from V and 7 bases from J, with 24 bases between. The CDR3 coding sequence is TGTGCCTGGAGCGCCAGTTTAACTGGGCCAAGGGGTGAAGCTTTCTTT. Encoded protein: CAWSASLTGPRGEAFF.

The chain carries TRBV6-5 and TRBJ2-3, with TRBD2 identical over 10 bases. Germline lookup yields CDR1 MNHEY and CDR2 SVGAGI. V lost 6 bases, J lost 6 bases, and 9 bases stayed unmatched. The CDR3 is 15 residues long. CDR3 sequence: CASRALAGLGDTQYF. The CDR3 nucleotides are TGTGCCAGCAGAGCACTAGCGGGGCTCGGGGATACGCAGTATTTT.